Presented here are 10 T cell receptor beta chains from one specimen sequenced in a study of shared clonotypes between healthy human individuals. Sequenced by immunoSEQ multiplex PCR; TCRdb stores in-frame clones only, minus some. The sample consists of around 2.5 million clones, approximately 94% of them appearing once. The sequenced material came from naive CD4+ T cells from PBMCs. As to subset: CD45RA+ positively selected. These receptors were obtained from a man aged 18-30 years in good health. Some clones in this sample may be carry-over from other donors' samples.

The chain couples TRBV2 to TRBJ1-4; D remains unclear. Trimming removed 4 bases at V and 3 bases at J, with 6 bases between. From germline, CDR1 is SNHLY and CDR2 FYNNEI. CDR3 length: 13 amino acids. CDR3 coding DNA: TGTGCCAGCAGTGTACTCGCTAATGAAAAACTGTTTTTT. This codes for CASSVLANEKLFF.

The V gene is TRBV5-1, the J gene TRBJ2-2; D is ambiguous. V lost 0 bases and J lost 8, with 20 bases in between. Germline V gene sequence: CDR1 SGHRS, CDR2 YFSETQ. The CDR3 runs 17 residues. The CDR3 loop reads CASSLEFGDGVGGELFF. CDR3 DNA: TGCGCCAGCAGCTTGGAATTCGGCGACGGAGTCGGTGGGGAGCTGTTTTTT.

This chain links TRBV19 with TRBJ2-7; TRBD1 aligns across 9 bases. The CDR3 is made up of 14 amino acids. CDR1 is LNHDA and CDR2 is SQIVND in the germline V gene (reference sequence). V lost 2 bases to trimming and J lost 5 bases; unmatched junction nucleotides: 4. The CDR3 sequence is CASSIWGQGDEQYF. CDR3 nucleotides: TGTGCCAGTAGTATATGGGGACAGGGTGACGAGCAGTACTTC.

The chain has TRBV19 and TRBJ2-1; 8 bases align to TRBD1. The V and J ends lost 6 bases and 3 bases, in that order; junction bases with no gene match: 4. This CDR3 has 14 amino acids. Germline CDR1 and CDR2: LNHDA and SQIVND (reference sequence). As DNA, the CDR3 is TGTGCCAGTAGCACAGGACAGGGCTACAATGAGCAGTTCTTC. This codes for CASSTGQGYNEQFF.

The rearrangement uses TRBV6-6 and TRBJ1-5; unclear D gene. Germline values: CDR1 MNHNY, CDR2 SVGAGI (reference sequence). Trimming shortened V by 0 bases and J by 0 bases, and 6 bases separated the two germline ends. The CDR3 totals 15 residues. The CDR3 sequence is CASSYSLGSNQPQHF. Here the CDR3 DNA reads TGTGCCAGCAGTTACTCCCTGGGTAGCAATCAGCCCCAGCATTTT.

This sequence joins TRBV6-5 and TRBJ1-2, with D tentatively TRBD1 (5 bases). The germline CDR1 and CDR2 sequences are MNHEY and SVGAGI. Trimming cost V 4 bases and J 13 bases, with 22 bases left between them. This CDR3 comprises 14 residues. The CDR3 is CASSSNPGPSMRTF. The CDR3 nucleotides read TGTGCCAGCAGTTCCAATCCGGGACCGTCTATGCGCACCTTC.

This chain uses TRBV7-8 with TRBJ2-6; unclear D gene. This CDR3 region has 16 residues. Per the germline V gene, CDR1 is SGHVS and CDR2 is FQNEAQ. V was clipped by 1 base and J by 0 bases, with 7 bases between them. CDR3 sequence reads: CASSLVVVSGANVLTF. DNA for the CDR3: TGTGCCAGCAGCTTAGTCGTCGTCTCTGGGGCCAACGTCCTGACTTTC.

This clone was observed once. V gene TRBV19 combines with J gene TRBJ1-5; a possible D gene is TRBD1 (6 bases). This CDR3 comprises 16 residues. Between the trimmed V and J ends, which lost 7 bases and 2 bases, there was a span of 18 bases. Germline-derived CDR1 and CDR2 are LNHDA and SQIVND (reference sequence). This CDR3 reads CASKKTGPLGNQPQHF. The CDR3 coding sequence is TGTGCCAGTAAGAAAACAGGGCCGCTGGGCAATCAGCCCCAGCATTTT.

The chain combines TRBV11-1 with TRBJ2-1; D is ambiguous. V was trimmed by 0 bases and J by 4 bases, leaving 7 bases between them. CDR1 and CDR2 from the germline V gene are SGHAT and FQDESV (reference sequence). The CDR3 totals 14 residues. The CDR3 DNA reads TGTGCCAGCAGCTTAGCGTCGGCGTACAATGAGCAGTTCTTC. Protein: CASSLASAYNEQFF.

This clone was counted once. The chain combines TRBV5-1 with TRBJ2-1, with D unresolved. The CDR3 loop spans 15 amino acids. From germline, CDR1 is SGHRS and CDR2 YFSETQ. V gave up 0 bases and J gave up 2 bases, with 9 bases separating them. The CDR3 sequence is CASSLGGATYNEQFF. As DNA, the CDR3 is TGCGCCAGCAGCTTGGGGGGTGCTACCTACAATGAGCAGTTCTTC.